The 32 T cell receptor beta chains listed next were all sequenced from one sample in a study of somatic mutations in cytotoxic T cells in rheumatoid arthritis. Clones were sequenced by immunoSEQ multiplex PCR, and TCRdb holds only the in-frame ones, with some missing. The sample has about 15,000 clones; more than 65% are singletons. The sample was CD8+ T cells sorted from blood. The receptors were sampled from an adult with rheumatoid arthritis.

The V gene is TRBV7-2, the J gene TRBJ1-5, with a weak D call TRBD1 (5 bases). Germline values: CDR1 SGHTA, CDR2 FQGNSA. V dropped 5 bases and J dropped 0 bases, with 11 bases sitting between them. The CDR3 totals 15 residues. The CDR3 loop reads CASSPQGPSNQPQHF. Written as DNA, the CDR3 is TGTGCCAGCAGCCCCCAGGGACCTAGCAATCAGCCCCAGCATTTT. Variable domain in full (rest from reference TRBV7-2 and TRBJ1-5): GAGVSQSPSNKVTEKGKDVELRCDPISGHTALYWYRQSLGQGLEFLIYFQGNSAPDKSGLPSDRFSAERTGGSVSTLTIQRTQQEDSAVYLCASSPQGPSNQPQHFGDGTRLSIL.

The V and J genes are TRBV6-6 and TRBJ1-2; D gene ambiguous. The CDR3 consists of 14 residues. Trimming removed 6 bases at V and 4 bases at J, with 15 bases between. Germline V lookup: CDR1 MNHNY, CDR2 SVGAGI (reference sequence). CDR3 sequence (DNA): TGTGCCAGCAGCCCCGGTGGGGAACTCTATGGCTACACCTTC. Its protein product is CASSPGGELYGYTF.

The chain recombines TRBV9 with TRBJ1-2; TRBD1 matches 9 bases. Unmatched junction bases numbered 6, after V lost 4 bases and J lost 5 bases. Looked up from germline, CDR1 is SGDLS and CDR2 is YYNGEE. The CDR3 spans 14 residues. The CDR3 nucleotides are TGTGCCAGCAGCACGCCCGGGACAGGGTATGGCTACACCTTC. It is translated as CASSTPGTGYGYTF. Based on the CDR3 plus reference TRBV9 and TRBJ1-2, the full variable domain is DSGVTQTPKHLITATGQRVTLRCSPRSGDLSVYWYQQSLDQGLQFLIQYYNGEERAKGNILERFSAQQFPDLHSELNLSSLELGDSALYFCASSTPGTGYGYTFGSGTRLTVV.

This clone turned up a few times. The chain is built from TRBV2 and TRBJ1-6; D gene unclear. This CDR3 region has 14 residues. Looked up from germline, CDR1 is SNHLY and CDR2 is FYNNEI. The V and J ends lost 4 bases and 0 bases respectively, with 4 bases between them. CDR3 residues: CASSVRSYNSPLHF. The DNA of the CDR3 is TGTGCCAGCAGTGTCCGCTCCTATAATTCACCCCTCCACTTT.

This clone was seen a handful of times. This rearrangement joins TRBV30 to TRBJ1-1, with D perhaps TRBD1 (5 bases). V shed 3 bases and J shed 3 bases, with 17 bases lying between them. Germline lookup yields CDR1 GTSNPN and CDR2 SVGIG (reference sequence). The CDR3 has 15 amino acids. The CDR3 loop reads CAWSGGVGVDTEAFF. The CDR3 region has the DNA TGTGCCTGGAGCGGAGGAGTGGGGGTTGACACTGAAGCTTTCTTT.

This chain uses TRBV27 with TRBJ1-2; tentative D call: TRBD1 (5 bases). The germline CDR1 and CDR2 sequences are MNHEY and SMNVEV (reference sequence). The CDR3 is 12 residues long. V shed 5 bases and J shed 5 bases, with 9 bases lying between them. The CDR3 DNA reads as TGTGCCAGCAGTACCGGGGGATATGGCTACACCTTC. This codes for CASSTGGYGYTF.

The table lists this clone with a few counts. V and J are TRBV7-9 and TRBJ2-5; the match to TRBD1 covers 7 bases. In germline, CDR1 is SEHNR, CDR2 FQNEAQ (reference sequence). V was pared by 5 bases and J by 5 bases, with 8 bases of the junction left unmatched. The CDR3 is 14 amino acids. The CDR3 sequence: CASSHRQGQETQYF. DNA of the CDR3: TGTGCCAGCAGCCATCGACAGGGCCAGGAGACCCAGTACTTC. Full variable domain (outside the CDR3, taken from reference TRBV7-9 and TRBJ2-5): DTGVSQNPRHKITKRGQNVTFRCDPISEHNRLYWYRQTLGQGPEFLTYFQNEAQLEKSRLLSDRFSAERPKGSFSTLEIQRTEQGDSAMYLCASSHRQGQETQYFGPGTRLLVL.

The DNA of the CDR3 is TGTGCCAGCAGAAATGGGGACGAGGGGGTTTATGGCTACACCTTC. Protein sequence: CASRNGDEGVYGYTF. V is TRBV27 and J is TRBJ1-2, with TRBD1 as a possible D gene (6 bases). CDR1 is MNHEY, CDR2 SMNVEV, per germline (reference sequence). Trimming left V 6 bases short and J 5 bases short, with 19 bases between. This CDR3 is built from 15 residues.

CDR3 amino acids: CASSDTLDRGNYGYTF. CDR3 DNA sequence: TGTGCCAGCAGCGATACATTGGACAGGGGGAACTATGGCTACACCTTC. The rearrangement links TRBV2 to TRBJ1-2, with 10 bases identical to TRBD1. V shed 6 bases and J 2 bases; nucleotides not matched to a gene: 9. The CDR3 length is 16 residues. Germline CDR1 reads SNHLY; CDR2 reads FYNNEI.

CDR3 nucleotides: TGTGCCAGCAGCCCCCCGGTTGCGTACTCACCCCTCCACTTT. Its translation is CASSPPVAYSPLHF. The J gene is TRBJ1-6, the V gene TRBV28; D uncertain. CDR1 is MDHEN, CDR2 SYDVKM, per germline. The CDR3 totals 14 residues. V lost 6 bases, J lost 10 bases, and 16 bases lay in between.

The CDR3 region has the DNA TGCGCCAGCAGCTTGGCAACAGGTGCCCCCGAGCAGTACTTC. It encodes CASSLATGAPEQYF. The rearrangement links TRBV5-1 to TRBJ2-7; a possible D gene is TRBD1 (5 bases). CDR1 and CDR2 (germline): SGHRS, YFSETQ. Trimming pared 0 bases from V and 6 bases from J, leaving 13 bases between. The CDR3 sequence is 14 residues long.

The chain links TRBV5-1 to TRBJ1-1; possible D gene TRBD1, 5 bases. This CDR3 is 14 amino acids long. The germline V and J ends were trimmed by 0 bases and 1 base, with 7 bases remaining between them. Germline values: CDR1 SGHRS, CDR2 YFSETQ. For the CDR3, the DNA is TGCGCCAGCAGCTTGGCGGGGGGGAACACTGAAGCTTTCTTT. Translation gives CASSLAGGNTEAFF. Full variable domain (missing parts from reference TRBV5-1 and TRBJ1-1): KAGVTQTPRYLIKTRGQQVTLSCSPISGHRSVSWYQQTPGQGLQFLFEYFSETQRNKGNFPGRFSGRQFSNSRSEMNVSTLELGDSALYLCASSLAGGNTEAFFGQGTRLTVV.

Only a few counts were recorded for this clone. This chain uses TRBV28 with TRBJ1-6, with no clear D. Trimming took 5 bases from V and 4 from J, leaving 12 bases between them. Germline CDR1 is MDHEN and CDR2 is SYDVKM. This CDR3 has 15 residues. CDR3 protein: CASSLRRNYNSPLHF. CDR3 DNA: TGTGCCAGCAGTCTTAGACGGAATTATAATTCACCCCTCCACTTT.

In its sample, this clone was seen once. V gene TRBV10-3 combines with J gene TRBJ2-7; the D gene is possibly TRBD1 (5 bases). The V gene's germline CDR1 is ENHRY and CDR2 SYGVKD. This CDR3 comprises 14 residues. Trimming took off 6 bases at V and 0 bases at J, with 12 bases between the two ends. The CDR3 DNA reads TGTGCCATCAGCTCTGACAGTAGCTCCTACGAGCAGTACTTC. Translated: CAISSDSSSYEQYF.

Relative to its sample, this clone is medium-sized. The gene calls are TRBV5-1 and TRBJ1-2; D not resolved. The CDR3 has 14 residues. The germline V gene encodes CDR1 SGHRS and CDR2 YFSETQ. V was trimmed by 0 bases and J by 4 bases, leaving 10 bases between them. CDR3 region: CASSLDGRIYGYTF. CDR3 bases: TGCGCCAGCAGCTTGGACGGACGGATCTATGGCTACACCTTC.

In nucleotides, the CDR3 is TGCAGCGTTGGAGGGAGGGTAACGGTCAATGAGCAGTTCTTC. Its translation: CSVGGRVTVNEQFF. This chain uses TRBV29-1 with TRBJ2-1; 7 positions match TRBD2. V dropped 4 bases and J dropped 6; count of bases not matched to a gene: 9. The germline V gene has CDR1 SQVTM and CDR2 ANQGSEA. CDR3 length: 14 amino acids.

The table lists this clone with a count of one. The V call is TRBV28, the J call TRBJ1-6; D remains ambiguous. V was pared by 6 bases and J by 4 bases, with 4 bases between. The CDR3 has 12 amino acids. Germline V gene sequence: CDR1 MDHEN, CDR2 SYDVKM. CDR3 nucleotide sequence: TGTGCCAGCAGGGATTATAATTCACCCCTCCACTTT. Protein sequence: CASRDYNSPLHF.

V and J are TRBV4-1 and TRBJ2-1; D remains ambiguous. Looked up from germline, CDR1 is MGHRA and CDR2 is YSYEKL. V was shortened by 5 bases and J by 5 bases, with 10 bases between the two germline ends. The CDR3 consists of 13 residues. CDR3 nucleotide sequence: TGCGCCAGCAGCTCCGACCCCGACAATGAGCAGTTCTTC. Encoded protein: CASSSDPDNEQFF.

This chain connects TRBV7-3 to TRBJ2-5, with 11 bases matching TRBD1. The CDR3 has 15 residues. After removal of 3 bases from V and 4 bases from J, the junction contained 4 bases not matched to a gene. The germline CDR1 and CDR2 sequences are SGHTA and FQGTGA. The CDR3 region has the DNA TGTGCCAGCAGCTTCGGACAGGGGGCGAGAGAGACCCAGTACTTC. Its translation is CASSFGQGARETQYF.

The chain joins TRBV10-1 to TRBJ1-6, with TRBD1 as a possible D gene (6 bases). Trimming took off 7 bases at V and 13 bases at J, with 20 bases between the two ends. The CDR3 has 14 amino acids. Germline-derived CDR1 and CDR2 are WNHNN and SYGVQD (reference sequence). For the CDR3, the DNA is TGCGCCAGCACAGGGACACCACCTTTTTATCCCCTCCACTTT. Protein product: CASTGTPPFYPLHF.

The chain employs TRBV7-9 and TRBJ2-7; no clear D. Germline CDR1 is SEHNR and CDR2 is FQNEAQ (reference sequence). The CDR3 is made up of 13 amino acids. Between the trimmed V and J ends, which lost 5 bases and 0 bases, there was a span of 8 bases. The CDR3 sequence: CASSGQVSYEQYF. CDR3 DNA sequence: TGTGCCAGCAGCGGCCAGGTCTCCTACGAGCAGTACTTC.

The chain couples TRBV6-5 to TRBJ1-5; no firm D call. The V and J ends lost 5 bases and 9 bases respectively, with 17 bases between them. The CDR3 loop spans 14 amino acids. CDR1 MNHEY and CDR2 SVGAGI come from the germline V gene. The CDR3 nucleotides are TGTGCCAGCAGTGAACGTGAGGAGTGGCGGCCCCAGCATTTT. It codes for CASSEREEWRPQHF.

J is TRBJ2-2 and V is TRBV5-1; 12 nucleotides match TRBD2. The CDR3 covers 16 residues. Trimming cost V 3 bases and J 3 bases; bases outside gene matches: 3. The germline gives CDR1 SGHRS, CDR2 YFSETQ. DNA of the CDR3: TGCGCCAGCAGCTCGACTAGCGGGGGAGACACCGGGGAGCTGTTTTTT. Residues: CASSSTSGGDTGELFF. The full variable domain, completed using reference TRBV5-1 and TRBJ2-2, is KAGVTQTPRYLIKTRGQQVTLSCSPISGHRSVSWYQQTPGQGLQFLFEYFSETQRNKGNFPGRFSGRQFSNSRSEMNVSTLELGDSALYLCASSSTSGGDTGELFFGEGSRLTVL.

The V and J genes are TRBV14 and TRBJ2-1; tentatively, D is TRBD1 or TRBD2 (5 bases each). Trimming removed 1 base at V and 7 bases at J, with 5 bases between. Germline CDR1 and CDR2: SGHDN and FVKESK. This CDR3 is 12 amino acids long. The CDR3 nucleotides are TGTGCCAGCAGCCAAGGGGGGAATGAGCAGTTCTTC. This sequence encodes CASSQGGNEQFF.

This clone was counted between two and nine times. CDR3 sequence (DNA): TGTGCCAGCAGCTTAGTCAACAGGGTTGGCGGGGAGCTGTTTTTT. Residues: CASSLVNRVGGELFF. The chain is built from TRBV7-9 and TRBJ2-2, with TRBD1 as a possible D gene (6 bases). Germline loops: CDR1 SEHNR, CDR2 FQNEAQ (reference sequence). Between the trimmed V and J ends, which lost 1 base and 7 bases, there was a span of 13 bases. This CDR3 is built from 15 residues.

In DNA form, the CDR3 reads TGTGCCAGCACCCCCCCGAACAGCCAAGAGACCCAGTACTTC. This encodes CASTPPNSQETQYF. This chain connects TRBV2 to TRBJ2-5; no clear D gene. Trimming took off 7 bases at V and 1 base at J, with 13 bases between the two ends. The CDR3 consists of 14 residues. Germline-derived CDR1 and CDR2 are SNHLY and FYNNEI. The full variable domain, rest sourced from reference TRBV2 and TRBJ2-5, is EPEVTQTPSHQVTQMGQEVILRCVPISNHLYFYWYRQILGQKVEFLVSFYNNEISEKSEIFDDQFSVERPDGSNFTLKIRSTKLEDSAMYFCASTPPNSQETQYFGPGTRLLVL.

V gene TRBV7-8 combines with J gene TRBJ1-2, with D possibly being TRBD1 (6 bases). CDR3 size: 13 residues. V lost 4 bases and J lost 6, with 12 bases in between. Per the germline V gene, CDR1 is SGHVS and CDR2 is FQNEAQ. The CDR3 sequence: CASSSGQGNGYTF. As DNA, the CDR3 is TGTGCCAGCAGCTCAGGGCAGGGGAATGGCTACACCTTC.

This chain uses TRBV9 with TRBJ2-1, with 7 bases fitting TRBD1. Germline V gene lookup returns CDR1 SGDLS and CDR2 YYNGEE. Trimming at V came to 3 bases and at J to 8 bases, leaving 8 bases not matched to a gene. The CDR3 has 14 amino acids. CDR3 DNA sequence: TGTGCCAGCAGCGGAGGGTTAGGGGGCGATGAGCAGTTCTTC. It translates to CASSGGLGGDEQFF.

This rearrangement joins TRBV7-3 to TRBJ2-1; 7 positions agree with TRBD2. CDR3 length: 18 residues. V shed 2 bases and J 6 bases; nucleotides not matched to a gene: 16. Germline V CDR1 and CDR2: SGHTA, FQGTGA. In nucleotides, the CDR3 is TGTGCCAGCAGCTTATCGACCCAGTGGGGGGGGATTACCAATGAGCAGTTCTTC. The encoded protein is CASSLSTQWGGITNEQFF.

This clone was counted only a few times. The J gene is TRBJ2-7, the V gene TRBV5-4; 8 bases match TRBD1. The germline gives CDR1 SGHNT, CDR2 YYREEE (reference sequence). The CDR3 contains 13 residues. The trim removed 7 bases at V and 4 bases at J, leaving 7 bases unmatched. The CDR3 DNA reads TGTGCCAGCGCTCGACAGGGGACGTACGAGCAGTACTTC. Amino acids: CASARQGTYEQYF.

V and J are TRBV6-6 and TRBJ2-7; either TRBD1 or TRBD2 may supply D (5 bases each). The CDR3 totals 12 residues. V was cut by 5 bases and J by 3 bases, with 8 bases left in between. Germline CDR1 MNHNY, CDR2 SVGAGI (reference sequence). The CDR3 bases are TGTGCCAGCAGTCTGAGGGGCTACGAGCAGTACTTC. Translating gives CASSLRGYEQYF.

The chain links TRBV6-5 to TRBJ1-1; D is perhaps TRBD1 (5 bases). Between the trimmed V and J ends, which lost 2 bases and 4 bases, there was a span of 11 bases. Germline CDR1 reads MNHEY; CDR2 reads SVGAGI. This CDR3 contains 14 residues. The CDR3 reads CASSYGGVATEAFF. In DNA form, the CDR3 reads TGTGCCAGCAGTTACGGGGGAGTTGCCACTGAAGCTTTCTTT.